A single sample gave rise to the 2 T cell receptor beta chains below, sequenced in a study of shared clonotypes between healthy human individuals. The assay was immunoSEQ multiplex PCR, and TCRdb's table has in-frame clones only and misses some. This table holds approximately 2.5 million clones, under 95% found once. The sequenced sample was naive CD4+ T cells from PBMCs. The subset denotes: CD45RA+ positively selected. The source is a man between 18 and 29 years old in good health. Some clones in this sample may be carry-over from other donors' samples.

The genes are TRBV4-2 and TRBJ1-1; D possibly corresponds to TRBD1 (5 bases). The V gene's germline CDR1 is LGHNA and CDR2 YNFKEQ. V gave up 0 bases and J gave up 1 base, with 12 bases separating them. The CDR3 length is 16 residues. CDR3 residues: CASSQDLGQGNTEAFF. CDR3 coding DNA: TGTGCCAGCAGCCAAGATCTTGGGCAGGGGAACACTGAAGCTTTCTTT.

Turning to this clone: Other nucleotide sequences in the sample specify the same CDR3. J is TRBJ2-7 and V is TRBV28; 7 bases agree with TRBD1. The germline V gene has CDR1 MDHEN and CDR2 SYDVKM. The ends lost 6 bases at V and 2 bases at J; junction bases unmatched: 4. The CDR3 extends over 13 amino acids. The CDR3 here is CASRRQGTYEQYF. The CDR3 region has the DNA TGTGCCAGCAGACGACAGGGAACCTACGAGCAGTACTTC.